The rows below give T cell receptor beta chains drawn from one sample of a study of cytomegalovirus exposure and HLA in healthy donors. Here immunoSEQ multiplex PCR was the method, and the copy in TCRdb shows in-frame clones only, minus some. Altogether 300,000 to 350,000 clones are present, 88% being singletons, with the ten largest covering about 0.96%. Material for sequencing was PBMCs. The receptors here all came from a man aged 25-45 years in good health and CMV-seronegative. CDR3s include the opening cysteine and the closing phenylalanine or tryptophan. The D gene is left open where the match is weak. Size is stated for part of the rows, as once, few or many counts, or as a class when the clone is expanded.

j_call v_call d_call clone_size cdr3_aa cdr3_nt
TRBJ1-2 TRBV4-1 TRBD1 once CASSHPTGANYGYTF TGCGCCAGCAGCCACCCAACAGGGGCCAACTATGGCTACACCTTC
TRBJ2-3 TRBV5-4 TRBD2 NA CASSLSSGGEADTQYF TGTGCCAGCAGCTTGAGTAGCGGGGGGGAGGCAGATACGCAGTATTTT
TRBJ1-5 TRBV25-1 NA NA CASSWGGARQPQHF TGTGCCAGCAGCTGGGGGGGGGCCCGACAGCCCCAGCATTTT
TRBJ1-4 TRBV15 NA NA CATSRESTATNEKLFF TGTGCCACCAGCAGAGAATCGACAGCAACTAATGAAAAACTGTTTTTT
TRBJ2-3 TRBV27 NA few CASSFLGGTQYF TGTGCCAGCAGTTTTCTGGGGGGTACGCAGTATTTT
TRBJ2-7 TRBV5-6 NA NA CASSPPGLRVYEQYF TGTGCCAGCAGCCCCCCGGGACTTAGGGTATACGAGCAGTACTTC
TRBJ1-2 TRBV19 NA NA CASSGWTGRIEGYTF TGTGCCAGTAGTGGCTGGACCGGGAGGATTGAAGGCTACACCTTC
TRBJ1-5 TRBV5-1 NA NA CASSLNRDVRGFGYQPQHF TGCGCCAGCAGCTTAAACCGGGATGTAAGGGGGTTTGGTTATCAGCCCCAGCATTTT
TRBJ2-1 TRBV7-8 TRBD1 NA CASSNRDRSREQFF TGTGCCAGCAGCAACCGGGACAGGTCACGAGAGCAGTTCTTC
TRBJ1-4 TRBV6-1 NA NA CASNKGEKLFF TGTGCGTCTAACAAGGGGGAAAAACTGTTTTTT